This entry is about one T cell receptor (beta chain). Its antigen is unidentified. The entry originates in a study of cytomegalovirus exposure and HLA in healthy donors. Study details: One earlier analysis, a look at about 179 million T cells, found roughly 120 million unique TCR beta sequences.

Study outcomes and limitations: According to an earlier analysis, most TCR beta V segments yielded productive rearrangements about 87% or about 30% of the time. Roughly even sequencing depth across donors was the assumption behind the presence/absence analyses.

The donors gave bone marrow, and they were healthy. Germline V gene sequence: CDR1 SGHRS, CDR2 YFSETQ. The CDR3 covers 15 residues. Between the trimmed V and J ends, which lost 4 bases and 1 base, there was a span of 14 bases. Use of 60 Vbeta and 13 Jbeta primers characterized the PCR. Assay used: immunoSEQ multiplex PCR; TCRdb lists only in-frame clones, some missing. This sample contains 31,000 or so clones. The receptor was derived from a female donor in good health and CMV-seronegative. This chain uses TRBV5-1 with TRBJ2-5; D may be TRBD1 (6 bases). Sequences were obtained from PBMCs. CDR3 nucleotide sequence: TGCGCCAGCAGCGCCTCCACAGGGAGCCAAGAGACCCAGTACTTC. Its protein is CASSASTGSQETQYF.